This T cell receptor beta chain derives from a study of T cell repertoires in cytomegalovirus infection. Overall study results and limits: CMV-specific TCR beta clonotypes restricted by HLA-C were the ones dominating the ex vivo response. Carriers of CMV and the relevant HLA type were discriminated by public TCR beta frequency.

To note about this clonotype: Its antigen remains unidentified.

TCRdb re-called the reads with MiXCR, one entry per CDR3 protein. The data contain 550,000 to 700,000 distinct CDR3 sequences, almost 40% of them seen just once; the ten biggest clones take up 48%. CDR1 is MNHEY and CDR2 is SVGEGT in the germline V gene. The CDR3 is 16 amino acids. The germline V and J ends were trimmed by 5 bases and 6 bases, with 20 bases remaining between them. This TCR derives from a human donor in good health (CMV status not recorded). Some clones in this sample may be carry-over from other donors' samples. The chain has TRBV6-2 or TRBV6-3 and TRBJ2-1; D is possibly TRBD2 (7 bases). The sequences come from cultured PBMCs, collected from culture after CMV antigen stimulation. CDR3 in DNA: TGTGCCAGCAGTCGCCGGGGGGCTAGCATAACCAATGAGCAGTTCTTC. It codes for CASSRRGASITNEQFF.